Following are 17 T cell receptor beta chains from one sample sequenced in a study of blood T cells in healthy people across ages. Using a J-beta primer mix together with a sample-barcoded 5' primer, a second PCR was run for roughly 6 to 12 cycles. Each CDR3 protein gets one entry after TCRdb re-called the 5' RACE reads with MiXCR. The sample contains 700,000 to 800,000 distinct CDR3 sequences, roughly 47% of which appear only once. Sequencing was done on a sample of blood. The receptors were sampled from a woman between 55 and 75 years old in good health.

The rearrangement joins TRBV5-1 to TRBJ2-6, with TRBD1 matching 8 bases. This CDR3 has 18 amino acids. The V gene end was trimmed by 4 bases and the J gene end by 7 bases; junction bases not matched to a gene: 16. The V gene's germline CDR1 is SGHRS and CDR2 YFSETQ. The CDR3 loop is CASSPGQGSHSGANVLTF. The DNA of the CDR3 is TGCGCCAGCAGCCCAGGACAGGGCTCCCACTCGGGAGCCAACGTCCTGACTTTC.

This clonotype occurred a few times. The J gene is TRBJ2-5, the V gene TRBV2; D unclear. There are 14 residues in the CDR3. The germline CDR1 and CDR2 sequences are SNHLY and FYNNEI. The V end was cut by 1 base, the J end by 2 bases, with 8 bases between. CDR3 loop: CASSEGVSQETQYF. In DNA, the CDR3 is TGTGCCAGCAGTGAAGGGGTCAGTCAAGAGACCCAGTACTTC.

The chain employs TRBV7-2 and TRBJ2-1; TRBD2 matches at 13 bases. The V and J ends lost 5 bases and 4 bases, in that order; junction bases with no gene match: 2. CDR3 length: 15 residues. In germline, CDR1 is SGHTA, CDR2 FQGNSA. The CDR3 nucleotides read TGTGCCAGCAGCGGACTAGCGGGGGAGTACAATGAGCAGTTCTTC. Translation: CASSGLAGEYNEQFF.

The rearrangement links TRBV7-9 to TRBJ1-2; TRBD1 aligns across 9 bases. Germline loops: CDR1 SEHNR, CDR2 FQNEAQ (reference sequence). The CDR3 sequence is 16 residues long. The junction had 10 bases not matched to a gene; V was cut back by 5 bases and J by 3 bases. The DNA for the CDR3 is TGTGCCAGCAGCGCTGGGACAGGGAAGTTGGACTATGGCTACACCTTC. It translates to CASSAGTGKLDYGYTF.

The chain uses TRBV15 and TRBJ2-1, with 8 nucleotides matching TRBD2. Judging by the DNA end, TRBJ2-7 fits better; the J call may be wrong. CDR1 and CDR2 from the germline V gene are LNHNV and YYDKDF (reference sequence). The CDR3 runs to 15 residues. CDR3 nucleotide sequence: TGTGCCACCAGCAAAAGCGGGGGATCCTACAATGAGCAGTACTTC. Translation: CATSKSGGSYNEQYF.

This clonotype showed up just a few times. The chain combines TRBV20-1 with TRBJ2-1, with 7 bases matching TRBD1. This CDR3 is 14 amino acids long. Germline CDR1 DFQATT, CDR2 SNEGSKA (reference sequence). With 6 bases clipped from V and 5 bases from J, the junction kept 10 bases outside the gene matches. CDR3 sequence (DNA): TGCAGTGCCGATTCCGGGACAGCTAACAATGAGCAGTTCTTC. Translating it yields CSADSGTANNEQFF.

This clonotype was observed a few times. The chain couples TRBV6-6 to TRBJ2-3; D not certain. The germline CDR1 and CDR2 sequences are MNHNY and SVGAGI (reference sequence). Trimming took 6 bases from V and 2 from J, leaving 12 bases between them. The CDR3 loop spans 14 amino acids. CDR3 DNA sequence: TGTGCCAGCAGACCCGACGGGCCCACAGATACGCAGTATTTT. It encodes CASRPDGPTDTQYF.

CDR3 protein: CASSQVFTPDRVYSYEQYF. The CDR3 bases are TGCGCCAGCAGCCAAGTTTTCACCCCGGACAGGGTATACTCCTACGAGCAGTACTTC. The rearrangement uses TRBV4-1 and TRBJ2-7; 8 bases align to TRBD1. The CDR3 has 19 amino acids. The germline V gene has CDR1 MGHRA and CDR2 YSYEKL. J gave up 0 bases and V 1 base, and 14 bases lay outside the gene matches.

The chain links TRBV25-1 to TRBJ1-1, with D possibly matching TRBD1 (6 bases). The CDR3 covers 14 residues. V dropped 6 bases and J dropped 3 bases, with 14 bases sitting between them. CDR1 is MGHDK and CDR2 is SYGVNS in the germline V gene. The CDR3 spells CASRGAPVYTEAFF. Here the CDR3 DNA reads TGTGCCAGCAGGGGGGCCCCTGTTTACACTGAAGCTTTCTTT.

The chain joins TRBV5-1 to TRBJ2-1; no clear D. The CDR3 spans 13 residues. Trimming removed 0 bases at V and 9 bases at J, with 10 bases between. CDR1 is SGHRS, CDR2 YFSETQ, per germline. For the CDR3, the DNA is TGCGCCAGCAGCTTGGCCGGCTTTCTTGAGCAGTTCTTC. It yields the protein CASSLAGFLEQFF.

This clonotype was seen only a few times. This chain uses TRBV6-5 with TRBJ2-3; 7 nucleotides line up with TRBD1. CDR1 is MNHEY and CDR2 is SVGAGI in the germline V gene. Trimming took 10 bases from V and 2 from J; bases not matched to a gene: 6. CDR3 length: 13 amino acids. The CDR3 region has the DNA TGTGCCATCCGGGACAGTCACACAGATACGCAGTATTTT. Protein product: CAIRDSHTDTQYF.

This chain's CDR3 is CASSWDLAGAGEQYF. DNA for the CDR3: TGTGCCAGCAGTTGGGACTTAGCGGGAGCCGGGGAGCAGTACTTC. V is TRBV28 and J is TRBJ2-7; 9 bases are shared with TRBD2. Trimming cost V 4 bases and J 7 bases; bases outside gene matches: 11. CDR1 and CDR2 from the germline V gene are MDHEN and SYDVKM. The CDR3 is 15 residues long.

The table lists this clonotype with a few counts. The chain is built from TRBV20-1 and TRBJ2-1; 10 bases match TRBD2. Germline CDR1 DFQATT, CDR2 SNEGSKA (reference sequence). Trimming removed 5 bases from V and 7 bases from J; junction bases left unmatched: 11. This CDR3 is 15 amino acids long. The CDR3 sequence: CSACSASGGINEQFF. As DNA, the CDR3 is TGCAGTGCTTGCTCGGCTAGCGGGGGTATAAATGAGCAGTTCTTC.

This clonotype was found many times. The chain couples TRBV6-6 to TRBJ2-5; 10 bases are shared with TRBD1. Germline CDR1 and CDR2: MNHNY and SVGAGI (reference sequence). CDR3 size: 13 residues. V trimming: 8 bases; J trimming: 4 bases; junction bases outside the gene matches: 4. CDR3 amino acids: CASRDRGSETQYF. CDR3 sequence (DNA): TGTGCCAGCCGGGACAGGGGCTCAGAGACCCAGTACTTC.

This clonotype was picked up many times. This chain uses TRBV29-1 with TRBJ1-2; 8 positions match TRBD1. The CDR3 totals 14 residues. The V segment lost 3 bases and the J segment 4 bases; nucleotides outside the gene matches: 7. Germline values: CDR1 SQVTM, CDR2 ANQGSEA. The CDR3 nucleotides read TGCAGCGTTGATGTGGGACAGGCGGTCTATGGCTACACCTTC. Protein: CSVDVGQAVYGYTF.

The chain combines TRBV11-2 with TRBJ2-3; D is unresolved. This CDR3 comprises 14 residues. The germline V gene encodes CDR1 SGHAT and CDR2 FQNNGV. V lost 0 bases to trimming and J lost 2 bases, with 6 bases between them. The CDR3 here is CASSLDSFTDTQYF. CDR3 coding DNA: TGTGCCAGCAGCTTAGATTCCTTCACAGATACGCAGTATTTT.

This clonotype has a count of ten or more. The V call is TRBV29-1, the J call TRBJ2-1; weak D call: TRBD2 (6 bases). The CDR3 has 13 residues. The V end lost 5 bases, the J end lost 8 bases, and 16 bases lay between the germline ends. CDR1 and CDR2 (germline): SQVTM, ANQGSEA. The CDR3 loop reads CSVHGLATDEQFF. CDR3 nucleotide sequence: TGCAGCGTTCACGGGCTAGCGACCGATGAGCAGTTCTTC.